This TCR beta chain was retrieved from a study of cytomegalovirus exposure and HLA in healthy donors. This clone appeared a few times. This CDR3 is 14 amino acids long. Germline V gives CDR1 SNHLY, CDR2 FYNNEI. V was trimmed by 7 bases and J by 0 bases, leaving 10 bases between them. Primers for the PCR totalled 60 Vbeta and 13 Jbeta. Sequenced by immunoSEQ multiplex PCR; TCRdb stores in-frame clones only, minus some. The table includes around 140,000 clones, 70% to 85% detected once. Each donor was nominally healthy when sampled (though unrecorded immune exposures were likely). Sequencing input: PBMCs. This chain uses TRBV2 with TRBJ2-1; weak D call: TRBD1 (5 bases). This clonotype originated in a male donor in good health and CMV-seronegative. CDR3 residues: CASTSDTSYNEQFF. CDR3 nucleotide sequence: TGTGCCAGCACCTCGGACACCTCCTACAATGAGCAGTTCTTC.